This T cell receptor (beta chain) was sequenced in a study of cytomegalovirus exposure and HLA in healthy donors. Study-wide context: The 100 to 150 validation repertoires were reported in a later analysis to have been generated on the same platform as the 500 to 700 first-cohort repertoires. Regarding the study as a whole: Most observed TCR sequences were rare, whereas some public TCRs were detected in many donors. Cytomegalovirus-associated TCR beta chains were listed, numbering 164.

Germline V lookup: CDR1 MNHNY, CDR2 SVGAGI (reference sequence). Trimming pared 5 bases from V and 2 bases from J, leaving 10 bases between. The CDR3 sequence is 13 residues long. Sequenced by immunoSEQ multiplex PCR; TCRdb stores in-frame clones only, minus some. The data show about 50,000 clones, with roughly 93% seen just once and approximately 1.7% held by the top ten. Concerning this clone: Its antigen is not known.

The sequenced sample was PBMCs. J is TRBJ2-7 and V is TRBV6-6; a weak D match, TRBD1 (5 bases). This TCR was sampled from a woman in her late teens or twenties in good health and CMV-seropositive. CDR3 bases: TGTGCCAGCAGTATGACAGAAGCCTACGAGCAGTACTTC. This encodes CASSMTEAYEQYF.